These 26 T cell receptor beta chains were sequenced from one sample in a study of neurological immune-mediated disorders. TCRdb re-derived calls from the 5' RACE reads in MiXCR, one entry per CDR3 protein. Of tens of thousands of distinct CDR3 sequences in the sample, nearly 7.5% were seen once. Sequencing input: PBMCs. These receptors were obtained from a woman in her thirties or forties in good health.

This clonotype was observed at least ten times. The chain recombines TRBV5-1 with TRBJ2-1; 9 nucleotides agree with TRBD1. The V and J ends lost 4 bases and 2 bases, in that order; junction bases with no gene match: 7. This CDR3 has 16 amino acids. Looked up from germline, CDR1 is SGHRS and CDR2 is YFSETQ. The CDR3 coding sequence is TGCGCCAGCAGCCGGGACAGGGTGTCCCCCTACAATGAGCAGTTCTTC. Its translation: CASSRDRVSPYNEQFF.

The chain joins TRBV4-1 to TRBJ2-1; D gene uncertain. V lost 1 base and J 9 bases, leaving 7 bases between the germline ends. This CDR3 is built from 12 residues. Per the germline V gene, CDR1 is MGHRA and CDR2 is YSYEKL. The CDR3 DNA reads as TGCGCCAGCAGCCAAGGAGGCGTTGAGCAGTTCTTC. This gives the protein CASSQGGVEQFF.

This clonotype was seen ten or more times. The chain links TRBV2 to TRBJ1-2; TRBD1 aligns across 9 bases. This CDR3 comprises 15 residues. CDR1 is SNHLY, CDR2 FYNNEI, per germline. V dropped 6 bases and J dropped 4; count of bases not matched to a gene: 9. CDR3 DNA sequence: TGTGCCAGCAGACCGGGACAGGGCCCTCGCTATGGCTACACCTTC. Translated: CASRPGQGPRYGYTF.

By frequency in the sample, this clonotype is medium-sized. The rearrangement joins TRBV7-9 to TRBJ1-6; D unclear. The CDR3 is made up of 13 amino acids. Germline-derived CDR1 and CDR2 are SEHNR and FQNEAQ (reference sequence). The ends were cut back, 2 bases at V and 17 bases at J, with 16 bases in the middle. The CDR3 DNA reads TGTGCCAGCAGCTTAAGAAGGAGCGGAACGATCCACTTT. Protein product: CASSLRRSGTIHF.

Many counts were recorded for this clonotype. The V gene is TRBV5-1, the J gene TRBJ2-2, with a tentative D call TRBD2 (6 bases). V lost 5 bases to trimming and J lost 3 bases, with 14 bases between them. There are 15 residues in the CDR3. Germline CDR1 SGHRS, CDR2 YFSETQ. The CDR3 spells CASRAGTSDTGELFF. CDR3 DNA sequence: TGCGCCAGCAGGGCCGGGACTTCCGACACCGGGGAGCTGTTTTTT.

This clonotype showed up many times. The rearrangement joins TRBV7-8 to TRBJ1-3; 7 positions agree with TRBD1. J lost 5 bases, V lost 1 base, and 5 bases had no gene match. Germline V lookup: CDR1 SGHVS, CDR2 FQNEAQ. This CDR3 is 15 amino acids long. For the CDR3, the DNA is TGTGCCAGCAGCTTAGAGAGGGGGCTCAGAAACACCATATATTTT. Residues: CASSLERGLRNTIYF. Supplemented by reference TRBV7-8 and TRBJ1-3, the full variable domain reads GAGVSQSPRYKVAKRGQDVALRCDPISGHVSLFWYQQALGQGPEFLTYFQNEAQLDKSGLPSDRFFAERPEGSVSTLKIQRTQQEDSAVYLCASSLERGLRNTIYFGEGSWLTVV.

The J gene is TRBJ2-5, the V gene TRBV29-1, with D possibly being TRBD2 (6 bases). V shed 0 bases and J shed 4 bases, with 15 bases lying between them. Germline V gene data show CDR1 as SQVTM and CDR2 as ANQGSEA. This CDR3 comprises 15 residues. The CDR3 nucleotides are TGCAGCGTTGAAGACGGGGAGGAGGAGCGAGAGACCCAGTACTTC. Translating it yields CSVEDGEEERETQYF.

This clonotype has ten or more counts. V usage is TRBV5-1 and J usage is TRBJ2-3; D is possibly TRBD1 (5 bases). The V gene's germline CDR1 is SGHRS and CDR2 YFSETQ. This CDR3 contains 14 residues. V was shortened by 1 base and J by 4 bases, with 10 bases between the two germline ends. The CDR3 sequence: CASSLSQGSDTQYF. The CDR3 bases are TGCGCCAGCAGCTTGAGCCAGGGATCAGATACGCAGTATTTT.

In this sample, this clonotype turned up many times. This chain links TRBV6-5 with TRBJ2-1; D unclear. The CDR3 contains 14 residues. The germline V gene encodes CDR1 MNHEY and CDR2 SVGAGI. V was shortened by 9 bases and J by 4 bases, with 16 bases between the two germline ends. CDR3 DNA: TGTGCCAGGTTGTTAGGTCCCGTATACAATGAGCAGTTCTTC. Translating it yields CARLLGPVYNEQFF.

In its sample, this clonotype was seen a few times. The chain joins TRBV20-1 to TRBJ1-5; no reliable D call. Per germline, CDR1 DFQATT and CDR2 SNEGSKA (reference sequence). The germline V and J ends were trimmed by 0 bases and 3 bases, with 15 bases remaining between them. The CDR3 is 16 amino acids. CDR3 amino acids: CSARDGDGTLNQPQHF. CDR3 sequence (DNA): TGCAGTGCTAGAGATGGGGATGGCACGCTCAATCAGCCCCAGCATTTT.

This clonotype has ten or more counts. The rearrangement joins TRBV7-2 to TRBJ1-1, with 7 bases fitting TRBD1. This CDR3 contains 15 residues. The V gene's germline CDR1 is SGHTA and CDR2 FQGNSA. With 3 bases clipped from V and 6 bases from J, the junction kept 10 bases outside the gene matches. CDR3 sequence reads: CASSFNRGSGAEAFF. The DNA of the CDR3 is TGTGCCAGCAGCTTTAACAGGGGTTCGGGCGCTGAAGCTTTCTTT. Full variable domain (outside the CDR3, taken from reference TRBV7-2 and TRBJ1-1): GAGVSQSPSNKVTEKGKDVELRCDPISGHTALYWYRQSLGQGLEFLIYFQGNSAPDKSGLPSDRFSAERTGGSVSTLTIQRTQQEDSAVYLCASSFNRGSGAEAFFGQGTRLTVV.

This clonotype was counted many times. The chain recombines TRBV5-1 with TRBJ1-1; 8 positions agree with TRBD1. CDR1 is SGHRS and CDR2 is YFSETQ in the germline V gene. The CDR3 consists of 14 residues. Losses at the gene ends were 4 bases for V and 3 bases for J; bases not matched to a gene: 5. The CDR3 coding sequence is TGCGCCAGCAGCCAGGGGGCGAAGGACACTGAAGCTTTCTTT. It specifies CASSQGAKDTEAFF.

This clonotype was counted many times. The J gene is TRBJ2-7, the V gene TRBV25-1; 8 positions match TRBD1. V lost 4 bases to trimming and J lost 1 base; unmatched junction nucleotides: 6. The germline V gene encodes CDR1 MGHDK and CDR2 SYGVNS. The CDR3 contains 15 residues. CDR3: CASSGANRGSYEQYF. The CDR3 bases are TGTGCCAGCAGTGGGGCAAACAGGGGGTCCTACGAGCAGTACTTC.

This clonotype has at least ten counts. The chain employs TRBV19 and TRBJ2-7; possible D gene TRBD1, 6 bases. Germline V CDR1 and CDR2: LNHDA, SQIVND (reference sequence). V lost 4 bases and J lost 6, with 10 bases in between. This CDR3 contains 12 residues. The CDR3 is CASSTTGFEQYV. The CDR3 nucleotides read TGTGCCAGTAGTACCACAGGGTTCGAGCAGTACGTC.

The sample holds many counts of this clonotype. This sequence joins TRBV7-2 and TRBJ2-5; TRBD2 agrees at 9 bases. Germline-derived CDR1 and CDR2 are SGHTA and FQGNSA. This CDR3 contains 14 residues. V lost 2 bases to trimming and J lost 3 bases; unmatched junction nucleotides: 1. CDR3 bases: TGTGCCAGCAGCTTAAGCGGGGGGAAAGAGACCCAGTACTTC. This codes for CASSLSGGKETQYF.

This clonotype was seen repeatedly, ten times or more. The chain links TRBV5-1 to TRBJ1-1; 8 nucleotides agree with TRBD1. The CDR3 is 15 residues long. V lost 2 bases and J lost 1; bases outside the gene matches: 4. The germline V gene encodes CDR1 SGHRS and CDR2 YFSETQ. CDR3 in DNA: TGCGCCAGCAGCTTTACCGGGACAGGGAACACTGAAGCTTTCTTT. This translates into CASSFTGTGNTEAFF.

This clonotype came up many times. The V call is TRBV6-1, the J call TRBJ2-7; D tentatively fits TRBD1 or TRBD2 (6 bases each). Germline V CDR1 and CDR2: MNHNS, SASEGT. The CDR3 length is 14 residues. The germline V and J ends were trimmed by 5 bases and 2 bases, with 13 bases remaining between them. The CDR3 loop reads CASSSLGGTYEQYF. CDR3 sequence (DNA): TGTGCCAGCAGTTCCCTGGGGGGCACCTACGAGCAGTACTTC.

A remark on this clonotype: This may arise from a read error, as a much more abundant clone is one base away. The chain's CDR3 is CATSRGTGDTGEMFF. CDR3 DNA sequence: TGTGCCACCAGCAGAGGGACAGGGGACACCGGGGAGATGTTTTTT. This rearrangement joins TRBV15 to TRBJ2-2; 9 positions agree with TRBD1. This CDR3 region has 15 residues. Germline V gene lookup returns CDR1 LNHNV and CDR2 YYDKDF (reference sequence).

This clonotype was picked up many times. The chain combines TRBV6-2 or TRBV6-3 with TRBJ2-1, with D tentatively TRBD2 (7 bases). The V end was cut by 6 bases, the J end by 3 bases, with 21 bases between. Germline lookup yields CDR1 MNHEY and CDR2 SVGEGT. The CDR3 totals 17 residues. The CDR3 DNA reads as TGTGCCAGCAGATCGGGTGGCGCGGGGGCTCTCTACAATGAGCAGTTCTTC. This sequence encodes CASRSGGAGALYNEQFF.

This clonotype came up many times. The J gene is TRBJ1-3, the V gene TRBV12-3 or TRBV12-4; D gene ambiguous. V was cut by 6 bases and J by 0 bases, with 3 bases left in between. The CDR3 is 12 amino acids. The CDR3: CASRPSGNTIYF. The CDR3 nucleotides are TGTGCCAGCAGGCCCTCTGGAAACACCATATATTTT.

This clonotype was observed many times. The chain has TRBV3-1 and TRBJ2-7; 7 bases match TRBD2. Looked up from germline, CDR1 is LGHDT and CDR2 is YNNKEL (reference sequence). This CDR3 contains 16 residues. V gave up 2 bases and J gave up 7 bases; unmatched junction bases: 14. The CDR3 coding sequence is TGTGCCAGCAGCCAATCCTGGGGCGCGGGAGTGAGGGAGCAGTACTTC. It specifies CASSQSWGAGVREQYF.

This clonotype has a count of ten or more. This chain links TRBV30 with TRBJ1-4; tentatively, D is TRBD1 (6 bases). The length of the CDR3 is 13 residues. V was trimmed by 8 bases and J by 0 bases, leaving 10 bases between them. Germline CDR1 reads GTSNPN; CDR2 reads SVGIG (reference sequence). The CDR3 DNA reads as TGTGCCCAATACAGGGCAACTAATGAAAAACTGTTTTTT. It encodes CAQYRATNEKLFF.

This clonotype was seen many times. The chain employs TRBV20-1 and TRBJ1-1; no firm D call. Germline CDR1 reads DFQATT; CDR2 reads SNEGSKA (reference sequence). This CDR3 spans 11 amino acids. The V end lost 6 bases, the J end lost 4 bases, and 9 bases lay between the germline ends. The CDR3 sequence is CSAARLTEAFF. DNA for the CDR3: TGCAGTGCCGCACGGCTCACTGAAGCTTTCTTT.

This clonotype was observed many times. V usage is TRBV7-2 and J usage is TRBJ2-5; D not resolved. Trimming shortened V by 4 bases and J by 1 base, and 16 bases separated the two germline ends. Germline CDR1 SGHTA, CDR2 FQGNSA. This CDR3 region has 16 residues. The CDR3 DNA is TGTGCCAGCAGCTCGCCGTTTCGGCTCGGCCAAGAGACCCAGTACTTC. Translating gives CASSSPFRLGQETQYF.

This clonotype was counted many times. V gene TRBV5-1 combines with J gene TRBJ1-1; D unresolved. V lost 6 bases and J 0 bases, leaving 12 bases between the germline ends. Germline CDR1 is SGHRS and CDR2 is YFSETQ. CDR3 size: 14 residues. The CDR3 protein is CASKLTQMNTEAFF. CDR3 in DNA: TGCGCCAGCAAGCTAACACAGATGAACACTGAAGCTTTCTTT. Drawing the rest from reference TRBV5-1 and TRBJ1-1, the complete variable domain is KAGVTQTPRYLIKTRGQQVTLSCSPISGHRSVSWYQQTPGQGLQFLFEYFSETQRNKGNFPGRFSGRQFSNSRSEMNVSTLELGDSALYLCASKLTQMNTEAFFGQGTRLTVV.

J is TRBJ2-3 and V is TRBV19; tentatively, D is TRBD2 (5 bases). The length of the CDR3 is 15 residues. The germline V gene has CDR1 LNHDA and CDR2 SQIVND (reference sequence). Trimming took off 2 bases at V and 2 bases at J, with 11 bases between the two ends. The CDR3 DNA reads as TGTGCCAGTAGTATACCGGACTTATCCACAGATACGCAGTATTTT. This translates into CASSIPDLSTDTQYF.